One and the same sample provided the 15 T cell receptor beta chains below, sequenced in a study of cytomegalovirus exposure and HLA in healthy donors (dated by TCRdb to between 2016 and 2019). Library method: the immunoSEQ multiplex PCR assay. TCRdb mirrors the immuneACCESS table, restricted to in-frame sequences. Some clones are absent from its copies; in checked studies, under half trace to an unresolved V gene, and the reason for the others is unknown. The sample records about 350,000 clones, 75% to 90% of which are singletons. Over 1% of the sample comes from the top ten. What was sequenced was PBMCs. All receptors come from a woman between 25 and 40 years old in good health and CMV-seropositive.

This clone was counted between two and nine times. V gene TRBV19 combines with J gene TRBJ1-1; D call uncertain. V lost 5 bases and J lost 5, with 9 bases in between. CDR3 length: 12 amino acids. Germline CDR1 is LNHDA and CDR2 is SQIVND (reference sequence). The DNA for the CDR3 is TGTGCCAGTAGTTATTATAGGACTGAAGCTTTCTTT. Its protein product is CASSYYRTEAFF.

The chain combines TRBV19 with TRBJ2-3; 9 nucleotides line up with TRBD2. V shed 7 bases, J shed 1 base, and the junction held 3 bases outside the gene matches. CDR3 length: 14 amino acids. Germline loops: CDR1 LNHDA, CDR2 SQIVND (reference sequence). The CDR3 is CASKKRGGTDTQYF. In DNA form, the CDR3 reads TGTGCCAGTAAAAAGCGGGGGGGCACAGATACGCAGTATTTT.

This chain links TRBV4-3 with TRBJ2-2; D gene uncertain. Germline V gene sequence: CDR1 LGHNA, CDR2 YSLEER. This CDR3 has 15 residues. V dropped 3 bases and J dropped 0 bases, with 8 bases sitting between them. This CDR3 is CASSHGQTNTGELFF. For the CDR3, the DNA is TGCGCCAGCAGCCATGGGCAGACGAACACCGGGGAGCTGTTTTTT.

This chain connects TRBV20-1 to TRBJ2-3, with D unresolved. The CDR3 contains 11 residues. The germline V gene encodes CDR1 DFQATT and CDR2 SNEGSKA (reference sequence). Trimming took 6 bases from V and 2 from J, leaving 6 bases between them. For the CDR3, the DNA is TGCAGTGCCATGTACACAGATACGCAGTATTTT. It specifies CSAMYTDTQYF.

A single count supports this clone. This chain joins TRBV7-9 and TRBJ2-1; D not resolved. CDR1 SEHNR and CDR2 FQNEAQ come from the germline V gene (reference sequence). Trimming removed 1 base at V and 0 bases at J, with 13 bases between. This CDR3 has 17 residues. The CDR3 reads CASSLGVSLFSYNEQFF. The CDR3 nucleotides are TGTGCCAGCAGCTTAGGTGTGTCGCTTTTCTCCTACAATGAGCAGTTCTTC.

To note about this clone: Additional DNA sequences in this sample encode the identical CDR3. J is TRBJ2-5 and V is TRBV5-1; D could derive from TRBD1 or TRBD2 (5 bases each). V shed 5 bases and J shed 2 bases, with 16 bases lying between them. The CDR3 has 15 amino acids. Looked up from germline, CDR1 is SGHRS and CDR2 is YFSETQ. CDR3 sequence reads: CASRLTGAEQETQYF. The CDR3 bases are TGCGCCAGCAGACTAACCGGGGCCGAACAAGAGACCCAGTACTTC.

The table lists this clone with a count of one. The CDR3 DNA sequence: TGTGCCAGTAGTATTAGTTGGGGGCACGTCACCGGGGAGCTGTTTTTT. This translates into CASSISWGHVTGELFF. The chain combines TRBV19 with TRBJ2-2; weak D call: TRBD1 (6 bases). The CDR3 has 16 residues. The V gene's germline CDR1 is LNHDA and CDR2 SQIVND (reference sequence). Trimming stripped 3 bases from V and 4 bases from J, with 15 bases between.

The rearrangement joins TRBV7-6 to TRBJ2-5; D gene unclear. CDR1 is SGHVS, CDR2 FNYEAQ, per germline. V lost 2 bases and J 6 bases, leaving 16 bases between the germline ends. The CDR3 has 15 residues. CDR3 loop: CASSLSGGMRQTQYF. The CDR3 nucleotides read TGTGCCAGCAGCTTATCTGGTGGGATGAGGCAGACCCAGTACTTC.

The V gene is TRBV27, the J gene TRBJ2-1, with D maybe TRBD1 (5 bases). V lost 6 bases to trimming and J lost 8 bases, with 11 bases between them. Germline V lookup: CDR1 MNHEY, CDR2 SMNVEV (reference sequence). The CDR3 covers 12 residues. This chain's CDR3 is CASRSGFHEQFF. CDR3 bases: TGTGCCAGCAGGTCAGGGTTTCATGAGCAGTTCTTC.

The chain has TRBV10-3 and TRBJ2-7; TRBD2 aligns across 9 bases. Unmatched junction bases numbered 2, after V lost 2 bases and J lost 3 bases. The CDR3 is made up of 14 amino acids. Germline CDR1 and CDR2: ENHRY and SYGVKD. Written as DNA, the CDR3 is TGTGCCATCAGTGAGGGGCGGGAGGGCTACGAGCAGTACTTC. Amino acid sequence: CAISEGREGYEQYF.

This clone was seen a handful of times. This chain links TRBV27 with TRBJ2-7, with 9 bases matching TRBD2. The V gene end was trimmed by 4 bases and the J gene end by 3 bases; junction bases not matched to a gene: 7. Germline V CDR1 and CDR2: MNHEY, SMNVEV (reference sequence). This CDR3 contains 15 residues. This CDR3 reads CASSSGGSGSYEQYF. DNA for the CDR3: TGTGCCAGCAGTTCGGGTGGTAGCGGGAGCTACGAGCAGTACTTC.

The rearrangement uses TRBV5-4 and TRBJ2-2, with D perhaps matching TRBD2 (5 bases). The CDR3 contains 14 residues. CDR1 SGHNT and CDR2 YYREEE come from the germline V gene (reference sequence). V was shortened by 4 bases and J by 10 bases, with 17 bases between the two germline ends. The CDR3 sequence: CASSGPGLGSELFF. Here the CDR3 DNA reads TGTGCCAGCAGCGGCCCCGGACTTGGGTCGGAGCTGTTTTTT.

The chain combines TRBV23-1 with TRBJ2-2; TRBD1 matches at 10 bases. TRBV23-1 is an ORF; its function is uncertain. This CDR3 comprises 17 residues. Trimming removed 1 base from V and 5 bases from J; junction bases left unmatched: 7. The CDR3: CASSQYDRGPKTGELFF. The DNA for the CDR3 is TGCGCCAGCAGTCAATACGACAGGGGGCCCAAGACCGGGGAGCTGTTTTTT.

V and J are TRBV5-4 and TRBJ2-7; 11 nucleotides match TRBD2. CDR3 size: 16 residues. V lost 4 bases, J lost 5 bases, and 11 bases stayed unmatched. The germline V gene has CDR1 SGHNT and CDR2 YYREEE (reference sequence). CDR3 loop: CASSPPGSGRVHEQYF. CDR3 sequence (DNA): TGTGCCAGCAGCCCTCCCGGTAGCGGGAGGGTACACGAGCAGTACTTC.

V and J are TRBV4-2 and TRBJ1-5; no definite D call. The V gene's germline CDR1 is LGHNA and CDR2 YNFKEQ. V was cut by 2 bases and J by 2 bases, with 4 bases left in between. CDR3 length equals 13 residues. CDR3 region: CASSQQGNQPQHF. The CDR3 bases are TGTGCCAGCAGCCAACAGGGCAATCAGCCCCAGCATTTT.